This is a list of T cell receptor beta chains from one sample in a study of blood T cell repertoires in COVID-19. This table comes from immunoSEQ multiplex PCR, and its TCRdb copy is limited to in-frame clones, with some not included. The sample contains 110,000 to 150,000 clones, around 81% of which appear only once. Sequencing used peripheral blood. The receptors here all came from a human donor in a cohort sampled during active COVID-19. Each CDR3 is given with its conserved first and last residue. A D gene is named only where the DNA matches it firmly. Expanded clones are given a class, and other clones once, few, many or no size at all.

clone_size | j_call | v_call | d_call | cdr3_nt | cdr3_aa
. | TRBJ2-3 | TRBV5-1 | . | TGCGCCAGCAGCTTGGGCACTAGCACAGATACGCAGTATTTT | CASSLGTSTDTQYF
few | TRBJ1-6 | TRBV18 | . | TGTGCCAGCTCACCGGGCCTCGGATCGGGATCACCCCTCCACTTT | CASSPGLGSGSPLHF
. | TRBJ1-1 | TRBV12-3/TRBV12-4 | . | TGTGCCAGCAGCCTTGAGGAGGCTGAAGCTTTCTTT | CASSLEEAEAFF
. | TRBJ2-2 | TRBV27 | TRBD1 | TGTGGGACCGGGACAGGGGAGCGGGAGCTGTTTTTT | CGTGTGERELFF
. | TRBJ1-1 | TRBV27 | TRBD1 | TGTGCCAGCAGTTTATCAAGAGCGGACAGGGCCGGGATCACTGAAGCTTTCTTT | CASSLSRADRAGITEAFF
. | TRBJ1-4 | TRBV27 | TRBD1 | TGTGCCAGCAGTCTCCAGGGGGTGTCTAATGAAAAACTGTTTTTT | CASSLQGVSNEKLFF
. | TRBJ2-1 | TRBV6-4 | TRBD2 | TGTGCCAGCAGACAGAGCGGGGGGGGCTACAATGAGCAGTTCTTC | CASRQSGGGYNEQFF
. | TRBJ2-2 | TRBV19 | . | TGTGCCAGTAGTATCCTCACCGGGGAGCTGTTTTTT | CASSILTGELFF
. | TRBJ1-1 | TRBV19 | TRBD1 | TGTGCCAGTAGTAACACAGGGGGCGCAGGCACTGAAGCTTTCTTT | CASSNTGGAGTEAFF
. | TRBJ1-3 | TRBV3-1/TRBV3-2 | . | TGTGCCAGCAGCCAAAGGCGCGGTGCCTCTGGAAACACCATATATTTT | CASSQRRGASGNTIYF
. | TRBJ1-1 | TRBV7-9 | TRBD1 | TGTGCCAGCAGCCGAACGACAGGGGTTACGGGGAACACTGAAGCTTTCTTT | CASSRTTGVTGNTEAFF
. | TRBJ1-5 | TRBV4-1 | . | TGCGCCAGCAGCCAAGGAGGTCCGGGACATCGGACCTTTGATAGCAATCAGCCCCAGCATTTT | CASSQGGPGHRTFDSNQPQHF
. | TRBJ2-5 | TRBV18 | . | TGTGCCAGCTCCCACAAGGAGTACCAAGAGACCCAGTACTTC | CASSHKEYQETQYF
. | TRBJ2-1 | TRBV27 | TRBD2 | TGTGCCAGCAGTCCTAGGACTAGCAACGATGAGCAGTTCTTC | CASSPRTSNDEQFF
. | TRBJ1-2 | TRBV10-3 | TRBD1 | TGTGCCATAGGGGGCAGAAGCAATGGCTACACCTTC | CAIGGRSNGYTF
. | TRBJ2-7 | TRBV29-1 | TRBD2 | TGCAGCGTTGAAGGGGTAGCGGGGTTAGACGAGCAGTACTTC | CSVEGVAGLDEQYF
. | TRBJ1-4 | TRBV28 | TRBD1 | TGTGCCAGCAGGTCCCAGGGGGCGAGGGAAAAACTGTTTTTT | CASRSQGAREKLFF
. | TRBJ2-3 | TRBV27 | TRBD2 | TGTGCCAGCAGTTTATCGGTAGCGGGCCTAAGCACAGATACGCAGTATTTT | CASSLSVAGLSTDTQYF
. | TRBJ1-1 | TRBV27 | . | TGTGCCAGCAGTTTAGTGGCAGGGGTTGGGAACACTGAAGCTTTCTTT | CASSLVAGVGNTEAFF